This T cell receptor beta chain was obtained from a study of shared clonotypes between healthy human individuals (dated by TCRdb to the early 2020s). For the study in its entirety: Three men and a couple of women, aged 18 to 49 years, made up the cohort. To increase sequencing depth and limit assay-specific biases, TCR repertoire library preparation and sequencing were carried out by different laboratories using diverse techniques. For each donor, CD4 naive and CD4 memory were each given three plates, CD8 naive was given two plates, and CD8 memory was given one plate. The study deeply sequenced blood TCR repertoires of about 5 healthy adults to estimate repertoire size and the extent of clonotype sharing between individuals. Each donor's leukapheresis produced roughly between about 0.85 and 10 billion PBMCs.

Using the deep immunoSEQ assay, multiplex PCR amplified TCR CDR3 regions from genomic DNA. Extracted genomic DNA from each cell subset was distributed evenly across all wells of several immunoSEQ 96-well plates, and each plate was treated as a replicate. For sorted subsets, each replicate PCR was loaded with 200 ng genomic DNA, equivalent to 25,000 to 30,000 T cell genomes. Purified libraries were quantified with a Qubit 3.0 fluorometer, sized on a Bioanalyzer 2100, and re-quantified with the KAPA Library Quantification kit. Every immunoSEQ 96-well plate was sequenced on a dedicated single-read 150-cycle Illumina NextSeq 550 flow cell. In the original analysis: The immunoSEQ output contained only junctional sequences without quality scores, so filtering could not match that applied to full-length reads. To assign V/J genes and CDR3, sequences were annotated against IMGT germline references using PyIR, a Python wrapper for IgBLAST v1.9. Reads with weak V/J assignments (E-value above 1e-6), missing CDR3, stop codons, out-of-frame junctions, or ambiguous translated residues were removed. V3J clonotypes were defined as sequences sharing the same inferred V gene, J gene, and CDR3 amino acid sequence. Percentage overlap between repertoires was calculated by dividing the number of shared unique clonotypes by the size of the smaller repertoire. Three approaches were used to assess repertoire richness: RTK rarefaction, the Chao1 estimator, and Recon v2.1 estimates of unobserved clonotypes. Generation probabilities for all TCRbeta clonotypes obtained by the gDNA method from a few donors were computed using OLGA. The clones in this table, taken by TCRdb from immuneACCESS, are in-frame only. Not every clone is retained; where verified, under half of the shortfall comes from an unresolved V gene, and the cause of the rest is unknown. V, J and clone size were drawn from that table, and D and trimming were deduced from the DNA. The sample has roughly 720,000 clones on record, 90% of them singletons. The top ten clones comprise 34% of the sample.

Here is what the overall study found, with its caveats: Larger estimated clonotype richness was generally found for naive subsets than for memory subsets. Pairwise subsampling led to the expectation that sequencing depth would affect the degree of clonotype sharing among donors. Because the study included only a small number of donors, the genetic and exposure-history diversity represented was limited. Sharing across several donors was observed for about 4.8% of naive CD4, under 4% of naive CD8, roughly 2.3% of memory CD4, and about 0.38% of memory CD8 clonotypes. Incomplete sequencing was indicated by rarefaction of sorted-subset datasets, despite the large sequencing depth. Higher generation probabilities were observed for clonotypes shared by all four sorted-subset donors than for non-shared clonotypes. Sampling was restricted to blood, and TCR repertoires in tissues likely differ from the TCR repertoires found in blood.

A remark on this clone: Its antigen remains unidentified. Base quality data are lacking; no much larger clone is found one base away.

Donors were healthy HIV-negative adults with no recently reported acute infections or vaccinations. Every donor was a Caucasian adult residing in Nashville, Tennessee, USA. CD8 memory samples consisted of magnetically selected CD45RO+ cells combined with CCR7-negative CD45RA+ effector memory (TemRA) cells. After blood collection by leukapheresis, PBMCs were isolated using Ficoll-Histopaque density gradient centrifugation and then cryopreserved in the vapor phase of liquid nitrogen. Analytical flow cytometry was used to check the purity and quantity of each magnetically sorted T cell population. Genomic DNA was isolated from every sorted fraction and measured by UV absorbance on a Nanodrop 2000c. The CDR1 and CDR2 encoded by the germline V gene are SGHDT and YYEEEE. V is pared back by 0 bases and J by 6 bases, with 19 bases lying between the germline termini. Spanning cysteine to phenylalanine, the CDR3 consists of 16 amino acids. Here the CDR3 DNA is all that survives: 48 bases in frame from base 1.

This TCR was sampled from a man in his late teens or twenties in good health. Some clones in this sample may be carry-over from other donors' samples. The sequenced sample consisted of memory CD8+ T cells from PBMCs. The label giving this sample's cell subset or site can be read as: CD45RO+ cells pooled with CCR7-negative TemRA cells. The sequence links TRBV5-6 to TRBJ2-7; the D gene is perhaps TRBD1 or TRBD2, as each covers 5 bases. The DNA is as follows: TGTGCCAGCAGCTTGGGTGTAGGGGAGTTCTCCCTCGAGCAGTACTTC. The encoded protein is CASSLGVGEFSLEQYF.